The entry that follows covers one T cell receptor beta chain sequence. In this sample, this clonotype turned up many times. What antigen it recognizes has not been identified. One base away there is no much larger clone; base qualities are not given. Set within a cohort of healthcare workers in London, UK, this nested case-control study involved weekly PCR testing of nasopharyngeal swabs along with blood sampling. Healthcare workers were recruited during the week of the UK lockdown, between 23 and 31 March 2020, and followed weekly for up to roughly 15 weeks. The protocol used for the library was 5' RACE. TCRdb records NextSeq 500 as the sequencer. In the TCR library protocol, unique molecular identifiers were attached to individual cDNA molecules to correct for PCR bias and sequencing error. Both TCR alpha and beta chains were sequenced, and tight co-correlation was observed between alpha and beta sequence abundances in each sample. As for the authors' bioinformatics: Decombinator V4 was used to perform V gene, J gene and CDR3 annotation of TCR sequences. Expanded TCRs were defined as changing significantly between any two time points under a Poisson model with p below 0.0001. Abundances of TCRs were expressed as counts per million after normalisation to the total number of TCRs sequenced in each sample. TRAV1-2 paired with TRAJ12, TRAJ20 or TRAJ33 defined MAIT TCRs, while TRAV10 paired with TRAJ18 defined iNKT TCRs. VDJdb, accessed 1 November 2021, was searched for CMV, EBV and SARS-CoV-2 annotated TCRs, with TCRs annotated for multiple antigens excluded. TCRdb reworked the public reads: Q25 trimming with fastp, MiXCR clone assembly, productive beta chains retained. Identical CDR3 protein sequences are pooled into one entry, listed with their most common genes and DNA. TCRdb's processing, not the authors' own work, is the source of the V and J calls. Here the sample has some 64,000 distinct CDR3 sequences; roughly 8.2% occur a single time. The ten largest clones represent 13% of the sample.

CDR1 is given as SNHLY and CDR2 as FYNNEI, both from the germline V gene. From the cysteine up to the phenylalanine, the CDR3 has a length of 14 residues. The read is trimmed to its CDR3 DNA, 42 bases read in frame from base 1. The trim is 8 bases for V and 1 base for J, with a gap of 12 bases between the germline ends. This sample was taken from a study of early T cells in non-severe SARS-CoV-2 infection (dated by TCRdb to 2020 to 2023). Broadly, across the study: Because TCR sequencing was done on bulk RNA from unsorted whole blood, the alpha and beta chains could not be paired. What the work shows at the level of the full study, not this receptor alone: VDJdb matching was skewed toward anti-spike CD8 responses and likely underestimated virus-specific expansions by missing private and CD4 specificities.

This chain is built from TRBV2 and TRBJ2-1; TRBD2 might be the D gene, on 7 matching bases. This TCR derives from an adult who was a healthcare worker with PCR-confirmed SARS-CoV-2 infection or an uninfected control (not recorded which). Source: whole blood, taken at baseline. The CDR3 here reads CASGGAPSYNEQFF. The nucleotides are TGTGCCAGCGGGGGGGCTCCTTCCTACAATGAGCAGTTCTTC.